The sample holds a few counts of the clone carrying this T cell receptor (beta chain). Trimming took off 5 bases at V and 0 bases at J, with 8 bases between the two ends. Germline CDR1 MNHEY, CDR2 SMNVEV (reference sequence). The CDR3 is 14 amino acids. This specimen belongs to a study of blood T cell repertoires in COVID-19. Repertoires were generated with immunoSEQ multiplex PCR, while TCRdb's copy carries only in-frame clones and drops some. The sample lists 95,000 to 100,000 clones; about 89% were seen once. The TCR originated in a young woman with acute or convalescent COVID-19. This sequence joins TRBV27 and TRBJ1-5; a weak D match, TRBD1 (5 bases). Input material: peripheral blood. The CDR3: CASSRGGSNQPQHF. The DNA of the CDR3 is TGTGCCAGCAGTAGGGGAGGTAGCAATCAGCCCCAGCATTTT.